This T cell receptor (beta chain) was found in a study of CD8+ T cells in alopecia areata. Both CD4+ and CD8+ T cells were separated by sorting PBMCs. About this clone: Its specificity is not known.

After isolation, RNA underwent reverse transcription to generate cDNA as the sequencing template. Some clones are missing from TCRdb's copy, which holds only in-frame ones; the method was immunoSEQ multiplex PCR. Of more than 95,000 clones listed, 55% are singletons. The CDR3 spans 15 residues. V gave up 11 bases and J gave up 4 bases; unmatched junction bases: 14. Germline CDR1 reads SNHLY; CDR2 reads FYNNEI. Study outcomes and limitations: When scalp samples are sequenced, resident alphabeta T cells of normal skin are also captured. Affected lesional scalp, above all in alopecia totalis/universalis, was more clonal than normal scalp. In patients, TCRs were shared less clearly than in mice, and HLA may possibly be involved.

Sample: CD4+ T cells sorted from blood. The receptor comes from a human donor in good health. The chain links TRBV2 to TRBJ2-5; TRBD1 agrees at 9 bases. The CDR3, as DNA: TGTGCCTCGTCCCGGGACAGGGAAAGGGGAGAGACCCAGTACTTC. This translates into CASSRDRERGETQYF.